This T cell receptor (beta chain) came from a study of T cells in Graves' hyperthyroidism and ophthalmopathy. This clonotype has at least ten counts. In germline, CDR1 is DFQATT, CDR2 SNEGSKA (reference sequence). The CDR3 spans 12 residues. V gave up 1 base and J gave up 3 bases, with 7 bases separating them. Amplification of TCR beta CDR3 regions was performed using RNA transcripts as template. RT-PCR in the first round (using the HTBI primer set) targeted the TCR CDR3. Via MiXCR, TCRdb re-called the multiplex PCR reads, giving one row per CDR3 protein. The top ten hold about a tenth of the sample, which has hundreds of thousands of distinct CDR3 sequences, roughly 15% seen once.

The chain is built from TRBV20-1 and TRBJ2-7, with unresolved D. The sequencing sample was made of blood. This clonotype was sampled from a woman under 30 with Graves' hyperthyroidism. The CDR3 protein is CSARAPGYEQYF. CDR3 DNA sequence: TGCAGTGCTAGAGCCCCAGGCTACGAGCAGTACTTC.